These 14 T cell receptor beta chains came from one sample sequenced in a study of blood T cell repertoires in COVID-19. The method was immunoSEQ multiplex PCR; TCRdb's version includes in-frame clones alone and lacks a portion of them. There are about 480,000 clones in the sample; about 91% occur only once, and approximately 12% lies in the top ten. The sample was peripheral blood. These receptor sequences come from a woman aged 50 to 65 with COVID-19, enrolled during active disease.

The gene calls are TRBV19 and TRBJ1-4, with D unclear. The CDR3 contains 15 residues. Per the germline V gene, CDR1 is LNHDA and CDR2 is SQIVND (reference sequence). V was cut by 5 bases and J by 0 bases, with 10 bases left in between. CDR3 amino acids: CASSDDSTTNEKLFF. CDR3 sequence (DNA): TGTGCCAGTAGTGATGATTCTACAACTAATGAAAAACTGTTTTTT.

V gene TRBV19 combines with J gene TRBJ1-1; D call uncertain. V lost 5 bases, J lost 0 bases, and 7 bases lay in between. CDR1 is LNHDA and CDR2 is SQIVND in the germline V gene (reference sequence). The CDR3 extends over 13 amino acids. Here the CDR3 DNA reads TGTGCCAGTAGTTCCGCGATGAACACTGAAGCTTTCTTT. It is translated as CASSSAMNTEAFF.

The genes are TRBV28 and TRBJ1-3; D may be TRBD1 (5 bases). Trimming pared 7 bases from V and 0 bases from J, leaving 10 bases between. The CDR3 extends over 14 amino acids. Per germline, CDR1 MDHEN and CDR2 SYDVKM. The CDR3 reads CASNSQGSGNTIYF. CDR3 in DNA: TGTGCCAGCAATTCCCAGGGCTCTGGAAACACCATATATTTT.

V usage is TRBV6-5 and J usage is TRBJ2-7, with TRBD1 identical over 10 bases. Germline assignment: CDR1 MNHEY and CDR2 SVGAGI. V lost 6 bases, J lost 4 bases, and 6 bases stayed unmatched. The CDR3 has 14 residues. The CDR3 region is CASRSGTGVYEQYF. The CDR3, as DNA: TGTGCCAGCAGATCCGGGACAGGGGTATACGAGCAGTACTTC.

J is TRBJ2-3 and V is TRBV24-1; perhaps TRBD1 as D (5 bases). CDR1 is KGHDR, CDR2 SFDVKD, per germline. This CDR3 contains 17 residues. V lost 1 base, J lost 1 base, and 14 bases lay in between. The CDR3 is CATSDFPGHTRTDTQYF. The CDR3 DNA reads as TGTGCCACCAGTGATTTCCCCGGACATACCCGCACAGATACGCAGTATTTT.

The V gene is TRBV5-1, the J gene TRBJ1-4, with a possible D match to TRBD1 (5 bases). The CDR3 sequence is 14 residues long. Looked up from germline, CDR1 is SGHRS and CDR2 is YFSETQ. With 4 bases removed from V and 8 bases from J, the gap between germline ends came to 15 bases. DNA for the CDR3: TGCGCCAGCAGCCCGGGGAGGGGAGAGGAAAAACTGTTTTTT. It codes for CASSPGRGEEKLFF.

The chain employs TRBV12-3 or TRBV12-4 and TRBJ1-6; tentative D call: TRBD1 (5 bases). V dropped 6 bases and J dropped 10 bases, with 13 bases sitting between them. The CDR3 spans 13 residues. This CDR3 reads CASRGREESPLHF. CDR3 DNA sequence: TGTGCCAGCAGGGGCAGGGAGGAATCACCCCTCCACTTT.

This clone was counted a single time. The V call is TRBV2, the J call TRBJ1-2; 8 nucleotides agree with TRBD1. CDR1 and CDR2 from the germline V gene are SNHLY and FYNNEI. V gave up 4 bases and J gave up 5 bases; unmatched junction bases: 3. The CDR3 sequence is 13 residues long. CDR3 loop: CASSGGQVYGYTF. DNA of the CDR3: TGTGCCAGCAGTGGGGGACAGGTGTATGGCTACACCTTC.

This chain links TRBV3-1 (or the pseudogene TRBV3-2) with TRBJ1-1; D gene uncertain. Looked up from germline, CDR1 is LGHDT and CDR2 is YNNKEL (reference sequence). The CDR3 is 14 amino acids. Trimming shortened V by 3 bases and J by 2 bases, and 10 bases separated the two germline ends. The CDR3: CASSQRSPNTEAFF. The CDR3 DNA sequence: TGTGCCAGCAGCCAGAGATCACCCAACACTGAAGCTTTCTTT.

This clone was detected a few times. The chain combines TRBV11-2 with TRBJ2-7, with 7 bases identical to TRBD1. V was pared by 4 bases and J by 3 bases, with 9 bases of the junction left unmatched. Germline V CDR1 and CDR2: SGHAT, FQNNGV. The CDR3 extends over 15 amino acids. CDR3 sequence reads: CASSSTTGDFYEQYF. In DNA, the CDR3 is TGTGCCAGCAGCTCGACAACAGGGGATTTCTACGAGCAGTACTTC.

In DNA form, the CDR3 reads TGTGCCAGCAGCGCCCCAGGGGAAACTGAAGCTTTCTTT. Protein: CASSAPGETEAFF. The J gene is TRBJ1-1, the V gene TRBV9; D is possibly TRBD1 (6 bases). Germline V gene lookup returns CDR1 SGDLS and CDR2 YYNGEE. The CDR3 contains 13 residues. V was cut by 3 bases and J by 5 bases, with 11 bases left in between.

This clone was found once. This chain connects TRBV7-3 to TRBJ2-1, with 12 nucleotides matching TRBD2. The trim removed 1 base at V and 7 bases at J, leaving 8 bases unmatched. Germline lookup yields CDR1 SGHTA and CDR2 FQGTGA. This CDR3 is 17 amino acids long. The CDR3 region is CASSLNPGLAGGNEQFF. As DNA, the CDR3 is TGTGCCAGCAGCTTAAACCCAGGGCTAGCGGGGGGGAATGAGCAGTTCTTC. The whole variable domain, remainder taken from reference TRBV7-3 and TRBJ2-1, is GAGVSQTPSNKVTEKGKYVELRCDPISGHTALYWYRQSLGQGPEFLIYFQGTGAADDSGLPNDRFFAVRPEGSVSTLKIQRTERGDSAVYLCASSLNPGLAGGNEQFFGPGTRLTVL.

This chain's CDR3 is CGGGDSYSGNTIYF. CDR3 DNA: TGTGGAGGGGGTGACAGCTACTCTGGAAACACCATATATTTT. The J gene is TRBJ1-3, the V gene TRBV10-3, with a possible D match to TRBD1 (6 bases). Looked up from germline, CDR1 is ENHRY and CDR2 is SYGVKD. The length of the CDR3 is 14 residues.

This sequence joins TRBV3-1 (or the pseudogene TRBV3-2) and TRBJ1-1; TRBD1 is a possible D gene (6 bases). Germline loops: CDR1 LGHDT, CDR2 YNNKEL (reference sequence). The V gene lost 8 bases and the J gene lost 11 bases, with 15 bases spanning the gap. The CDR3 spans 11 residues. The CDR3: CASDGGAGAFF. The CDR3 DNA reads TGTGCCAGCGACGGGGGGGCCGGGGCTTTCTTT.